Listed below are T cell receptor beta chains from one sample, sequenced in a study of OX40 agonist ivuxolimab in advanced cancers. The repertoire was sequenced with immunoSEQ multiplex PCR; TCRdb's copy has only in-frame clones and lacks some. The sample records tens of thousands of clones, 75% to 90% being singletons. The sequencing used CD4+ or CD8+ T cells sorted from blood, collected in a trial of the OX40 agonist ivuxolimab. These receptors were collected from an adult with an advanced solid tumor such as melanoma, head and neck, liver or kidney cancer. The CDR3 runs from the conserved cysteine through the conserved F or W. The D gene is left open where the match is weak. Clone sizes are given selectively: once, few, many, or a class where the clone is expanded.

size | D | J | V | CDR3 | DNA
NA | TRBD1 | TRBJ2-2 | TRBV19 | CASSIRGRTGELFF | TGTGCCAGTAGTATCAGGGGGCGCACCGGGGAGCTGTTTTTT
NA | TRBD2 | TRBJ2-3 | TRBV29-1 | CSVLAGSTDTQYF | TGCAGCGTACTAGCGGGGAGCACAGATACGCAGTATTTT
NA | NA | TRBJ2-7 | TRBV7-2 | CASSVVRGTNYEQYF | TGTGCCAGCAGCGTCGTCAGGGGAACTAACTACGAGCAGTACTTC
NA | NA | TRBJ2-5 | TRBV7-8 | CASSLDQRETQYF | TGTGCCAGCAGCTTAGACCAGAGAGAGACCCAGTACTTC
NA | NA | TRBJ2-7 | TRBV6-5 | CASSYSSPYEQYF | TGTGCCAGCAGTTACTCATCCCCCTACGAGCAGTACTTC
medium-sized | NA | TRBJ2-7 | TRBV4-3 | CASSRDLGNEQYF | TGCGCCAGCAGCCGCGACTTGGGCAACGAGCAGTACTTC
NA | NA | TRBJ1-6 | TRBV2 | CASTNMSPLHF | TGTGCCAGCACCAACATGTCACCCCTCCACTTT
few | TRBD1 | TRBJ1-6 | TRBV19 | CASSTAQGSNSPLHF | TGTGCCAGTAGTACCGCACAGGGGAGTAATTCACCCCTCCACTTT
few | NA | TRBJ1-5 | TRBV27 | CASSFVGLLNQPQHF | TGTGCCAGCAGTTTCGTGGGACTCCTGAATCAGCCCCAGCATTTT
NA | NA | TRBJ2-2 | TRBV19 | CASLPDRTNTGELFF | TGTGCCAGCCTCCCTGACAGAACGAACACCGGGGAGCTGTTTTTT